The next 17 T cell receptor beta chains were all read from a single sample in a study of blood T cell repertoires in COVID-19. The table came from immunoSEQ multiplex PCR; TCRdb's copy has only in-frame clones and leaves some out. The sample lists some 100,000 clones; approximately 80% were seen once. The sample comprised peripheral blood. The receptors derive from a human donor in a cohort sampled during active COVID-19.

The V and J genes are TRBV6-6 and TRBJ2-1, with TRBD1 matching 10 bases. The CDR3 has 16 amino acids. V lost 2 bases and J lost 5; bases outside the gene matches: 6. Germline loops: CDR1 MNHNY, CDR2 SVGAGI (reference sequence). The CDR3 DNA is TGTGCCAGCAGTTACGGACAGGGGGTTATCCACAATGAGCAGTTCTTC. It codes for CASSYGQGVIHNEQFF.

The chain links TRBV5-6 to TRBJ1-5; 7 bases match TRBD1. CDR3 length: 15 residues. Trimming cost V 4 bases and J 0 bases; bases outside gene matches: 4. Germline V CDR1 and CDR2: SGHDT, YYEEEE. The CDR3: CASSLGQISNQPQHF. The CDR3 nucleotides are TGTGCCAGCAGCCTGGGACAGATTAGCAATCAGCCCCAGCATTTT.

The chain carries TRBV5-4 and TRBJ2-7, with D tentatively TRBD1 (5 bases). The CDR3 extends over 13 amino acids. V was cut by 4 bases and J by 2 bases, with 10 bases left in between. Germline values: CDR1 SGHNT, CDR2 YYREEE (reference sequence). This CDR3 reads CASSRGQTYEQYF. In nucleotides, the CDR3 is TGTGCCAGCAGCCGAGGACAAACCTACGAGCAGTACTTC.

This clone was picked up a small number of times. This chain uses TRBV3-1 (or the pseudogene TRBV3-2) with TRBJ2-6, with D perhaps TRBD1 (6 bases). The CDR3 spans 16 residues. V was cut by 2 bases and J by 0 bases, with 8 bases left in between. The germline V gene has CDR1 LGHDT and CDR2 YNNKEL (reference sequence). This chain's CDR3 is CASSQQTGSGANVLTF. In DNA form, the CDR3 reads TGTGCCAGCAGCCAACAGACAGGCTCTGGGGCCAACGTCCTGACTTTC.

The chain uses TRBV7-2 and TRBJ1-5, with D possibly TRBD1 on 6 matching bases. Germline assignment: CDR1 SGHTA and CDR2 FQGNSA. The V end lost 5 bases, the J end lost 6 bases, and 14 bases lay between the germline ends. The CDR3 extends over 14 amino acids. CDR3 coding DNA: TGTGCCAGCAGCGGCCAGGGGCCGAGTCAGCCCCAGCATTTT. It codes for CASSGQGPSQPQHF.

CDR3 coding DNA: TGTGCCAGCAGCCACCGGGGGGATAATGAAAAACTGTTTTTT. Its protein is CASSHRGDNEKLFF. This chain links TRBV3-1 (or the pseudogene TRBV3-2) with TRBJ1-4; D possibly corresponds to TRBD1 (5 bases). CDR3 length: 14 amino acids. Germline V gene data show CDR1 as LGHDT and CDR2 as YNNKEL (reference sequence). V was cut by 3 bases and J by 4 bases, with 9 bases left in between.

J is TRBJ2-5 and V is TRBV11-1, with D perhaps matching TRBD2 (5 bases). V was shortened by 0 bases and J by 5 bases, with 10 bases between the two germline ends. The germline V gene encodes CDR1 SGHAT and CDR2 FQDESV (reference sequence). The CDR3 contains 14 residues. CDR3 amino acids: CASSLALRGETQYF. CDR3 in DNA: TGTGCCAGCAGCTTAGCGCTCCGGGGTGAGACCCAGTACTTC.

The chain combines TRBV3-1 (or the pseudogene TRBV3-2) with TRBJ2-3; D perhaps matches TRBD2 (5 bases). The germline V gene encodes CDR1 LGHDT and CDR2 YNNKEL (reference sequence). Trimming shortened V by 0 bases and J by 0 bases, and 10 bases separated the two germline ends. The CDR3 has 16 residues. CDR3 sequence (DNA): TGTGCCAGCAGCCAAGAGGCCGGGATAAGCACAGATACGCAGTATTTT. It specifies CASSQEAGISTDTQYF.

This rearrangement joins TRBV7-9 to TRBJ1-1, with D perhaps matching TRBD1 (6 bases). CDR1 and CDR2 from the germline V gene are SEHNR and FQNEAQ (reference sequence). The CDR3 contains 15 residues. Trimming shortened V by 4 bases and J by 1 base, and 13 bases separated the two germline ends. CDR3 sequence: CASSSDLQGNTEAFF. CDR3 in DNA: TGTGCCAGCAGCTCAGATTTACAGGGGAACACTGAAGCTTTCTTT.

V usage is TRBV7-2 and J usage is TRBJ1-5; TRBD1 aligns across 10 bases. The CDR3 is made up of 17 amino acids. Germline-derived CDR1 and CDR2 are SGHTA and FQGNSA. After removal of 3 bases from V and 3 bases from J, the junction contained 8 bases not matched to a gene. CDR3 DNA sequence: TGTGCCAGCAGCTTTAGATCCGGGACAGGGGTCAATCAGCCCCAGCATTTT. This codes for CASSFRSGTGVNQPQHF.

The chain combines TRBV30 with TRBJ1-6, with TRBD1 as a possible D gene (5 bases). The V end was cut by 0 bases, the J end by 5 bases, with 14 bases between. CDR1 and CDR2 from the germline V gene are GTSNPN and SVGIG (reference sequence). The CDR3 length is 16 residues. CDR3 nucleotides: TGTGCCTGGAGTGTACTCCCGACAGTAGATAATTCACCCCTCCACTTT. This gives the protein CAWSVLPTVDNSPLHF. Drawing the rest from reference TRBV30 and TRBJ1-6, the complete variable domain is SQTIHQWPATLVQPVGSPLSLECTVEGTSNPNLYWYRQAAGRGLQLLFYSVGIGQISSEVPQNLSASRPQDRQFILSSKKLLLSDSGFYLCAWSVLPTVDNSPLHFGNGTRLTVT.

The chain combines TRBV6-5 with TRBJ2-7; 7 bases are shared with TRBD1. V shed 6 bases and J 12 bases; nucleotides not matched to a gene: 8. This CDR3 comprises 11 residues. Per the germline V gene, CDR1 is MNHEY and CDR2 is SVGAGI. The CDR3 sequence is CASSRRDRMYF. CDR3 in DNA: TGTGCCAGCAGCCGCCGGGACAGAATGTACTTC.

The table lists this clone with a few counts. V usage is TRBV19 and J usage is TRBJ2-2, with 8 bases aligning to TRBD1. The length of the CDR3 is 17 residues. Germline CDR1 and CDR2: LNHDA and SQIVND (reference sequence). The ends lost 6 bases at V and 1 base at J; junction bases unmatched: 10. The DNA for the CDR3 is TGTGCCAGTAGCAGAAAGCAGGGGGCGGTGAACACCGGGGAGCTGTTTTTT. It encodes CASSRKQGAVNTGELFF.

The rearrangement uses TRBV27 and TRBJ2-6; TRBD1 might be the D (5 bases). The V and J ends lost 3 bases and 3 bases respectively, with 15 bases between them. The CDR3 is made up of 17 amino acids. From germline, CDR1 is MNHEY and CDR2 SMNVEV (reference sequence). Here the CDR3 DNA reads TGTGCCAGCAGTTTGTTGGGGCCCAATGATGGGGCCAACGTCCTGACTTTC. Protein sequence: CASSLLGPNDGANVLTF.

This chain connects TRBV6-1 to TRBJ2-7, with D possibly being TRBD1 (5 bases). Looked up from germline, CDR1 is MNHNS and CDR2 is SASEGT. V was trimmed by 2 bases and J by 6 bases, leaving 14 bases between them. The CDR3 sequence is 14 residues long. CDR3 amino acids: CASSELGRVSEQYF. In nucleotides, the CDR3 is TGTGCCAGCAGTGAATTGGGGCGCGTCTCCGAGCAGTACTTC.

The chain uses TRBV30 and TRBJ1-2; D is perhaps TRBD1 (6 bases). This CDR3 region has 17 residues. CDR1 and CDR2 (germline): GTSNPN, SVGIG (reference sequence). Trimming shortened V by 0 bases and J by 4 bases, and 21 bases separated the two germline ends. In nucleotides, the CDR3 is TGTGCCTGGAGTGTAGGGGGGGCAGCAACTGCGGTCTATGGCTACACCTTC. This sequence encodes CAWSVGGAATAVYGYTF.

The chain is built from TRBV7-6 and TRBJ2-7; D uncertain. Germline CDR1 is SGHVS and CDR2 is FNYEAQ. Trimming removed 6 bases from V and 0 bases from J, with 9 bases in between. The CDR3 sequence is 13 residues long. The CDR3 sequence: CASREANSYEQYF. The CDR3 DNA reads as TGTGCCAGCAGAGAGGCGAACTCCTACGAGCAGTACTTC.